Listed here is a single T cell receptor beta chain. Every TCR beta cDNA library bore unique molecular identifiers. TCRdb passed the PCR reads through MiXCR, listing each CDR3 protein once. The table includes about 400,000 distinct CDR3 sequences, roughly 38% detected once. This sample was included in a study of post-analysis software for immune sequencing data. Sequenced material: blood. The sequence derives from a girl aged 5 to 17 with multiple sclerosis.

CDR3 coding DNA: TGTGCCAGCAGCCAAGTACAGAAGACCGGGGAGCTGTTTTTT. This codes for CASSQVQKTGELFF. This chain joins TRBV4-2 and TRBJ2-2, with D hard to call. Germline CDR1 is LGHNA and CDR2 is YNFKEQ. The CDR3 extends over 14 amino acids. The V end was cut by 1 base, the J end by 5 bases, with 8 bases between.